Following are 20 T cell receptor beta chains from one sample sequenced in a study of human thymus T cells (dated by TCRdb to the early 2020s). Libraries were constructed by the immunoSEQ multiplex PCR assay. Entries here come from immuneACCESS through TCRdb and include only in-frame sequences with V and J called. Some clones fail to appear in such tables; in the studies checked, an unresolved V gene covers under half of the shortfall, and the cause of the remainder is unknown. The sample profile shows about 60,000 clones; around 94% of them were found once. The ten largest clones add up to around 6% of the sample. The sample consisted of blood. The receptors were gathered from a boy younger than two with a congenital heart defect but otherwise immunologically healthy.

This clone occurred a few times. The rearrangement joins TRBV11-2 to TRBJ2-1, with D perhaps matching TRBD2 (6 bases). V was clipped by 4 bases and J by 6 bases, with 19 bases between them. The CDR3 is 16 amino acids. Germline lookup yields CDR1 SGHAT and CDR2 FQNNGV. The CDR3 here is CASSSTRGKTGNEQFF. The CDR3 DNA reads TGTGCCAGCAGCTCGACTCGGGGGAAAACAGGCAATGAGCAGTTCTTC.

The rearrangement uses TRBV2 and TRBJ2-7; either TRBD1 or TRBD2 may fit D (5 bases each). The germline V gene has CDR1 SNHLY and CDR2 FYNNEI. The CDR3 has 15 residues. V lost 6 bases to trimming and J lost 1 base, with 16 bases between them. The CDR3 DNA sequence: TGTGCCAGCAGCCTGACCGGGACGGGATCCTACGAGCAGTACTTC. Translation: CASSLTGTGSYEQYF.

The genes are TRBV5-1 and TRBJ2-2; D gene unclear. V was clipped by 0 bases and J by 1 base, with 4 bases between them. The CDR3 runs 14 residues. CDR1 and CDR2 from the germline V gene are SGHRS and YFSETQ. CDR3: CASSLGQNTGELFF. The CDR3 nucleotides read TGCGCCAGCAGCTTGGGACAGAACACCGGGGAGCTGTTTTTT.

V is TRBV11-2 and J is TRBJ2-1; TRBD2 might be the D (6 bases). The CDR3 sequence is 14 residues long. Between the trimmed V and J ends, which lost 3 bases and 0 bases, there was a span of 6 bases. The V gene's germline CDR1 is SGHAT and CDR2 FQNNGV. In DNA form, the CDR3 reads TGTGCCAGCAGCTTCGGGAGCTCCTACAATGAGCAGTTCTTC. It translates to CASSFGSSYNEQFF.

The chain links TRBV14 to TRBJ2-2; unclear D gene. Germline V gene data show CDR1 as SGHDN and CDR2 as FVKESK. Trimming pared 4 bases from V and 5 bases from J, leaving 8 bases between. The CDR3 is 13 residues long. In DNA, the CDR3 is TGTGCCAGCAGCCCACTTGGGACCGGGGAGCTGTTTTTT. It translates to CASSPLGTGELFF.

CDR3 DNA sequence: TGTGCCAGCAGTCCAGGGTCCTGGGACACTGAAGCTTTCTTT. It specifies CASSPGSWDTEAFF. The chain joins TRBV27 to TRBJ1-1; the D gene is possibly TRBD1 (5 bases). V was trimmed by 5 bases and J by 3 bases, leaving 13 bases between them. Germline CDR1 MNHEY, CDR2 SMNVEV (reference sequence). There are 14 residues in the CDR3.

V and J are TRBV7-2 and TRBJ2-3; D perhaps matches TRBD2 (5 bases). The germline V gene has CDR1 SGHTA and CDR2 FQGNSA. The ends were cut back, 5 bases at V and 3 bases at J, with 15 bases in the middle. This CDR3 is 15 amino acids long. The CDR3 nucleotides read TGTGCCAGCAGCCAGAGGGCCCGGGATACAGATACGCAGTATTTT. Amino acids: CASSQRARDTDTQYF.

The CDR3 DNA reads as TGTGCCAGCAGTTTAGGGACAGGGACGTATAGCAATCAGCCCCAGCATTTT. It translates to CASSLGTGTYSNQPQHF. The rearrangement uses TRBV28 and TRBJ1-5; TRBD1 aligns across 9 bases. Trimming cost V 2 bases and J 0 bases; bases outside gene matches: 5. This CDR3 spans 17 amino acids. Germline values: CDR1 MDHEN, CDR2 SYDVKM.

The V gene is TRBV19, the J gene TRBJ2-1; TRBD1 agrees at 9 bases. The germline V gene has CDR1 LNHDA and CDR2 SQIVND (reference sequence). The J segment lost 4 bases and the V segment lost 4 bases, leaving 5 bases of the junction unmatched. The CDR3 has 15 residues. CDR3 nucleotides: TGTGCCAGTAGTACTGGGACAGGGAAGTACAATGAGCAGTTCTTC. Translation: CASSTGTGKYNEQFF.

The J gene is TRBJ2-2, the V gene TRBV27, with no clear D. This CDR3 region has 12 residues. V was pared by 5 bases and J by 2 bases, with 3 bases between. Germline lookup yields CDR1 MNHEY and CDR2 SMNVEV (reference sequence). Here the CDR3 reads CASSLNTGELFF. CDR3 DNA: TGTGCCAGCAGTCTCAACACCGGGGAGCTGTTTTTT.

V is TRBV19 and J is TRBJ2-5; TRBD2 aligns across 14 bases. In germline, CDR1 is LNHDA, CDR2 SQIVND (reference sequence). The CDR3 is made up of 16 amino acids. The trim removed 7 bases at V and 1 base at J, leaving 5 bases unmatched. The CDR3 DNA follows: TGTGCCAGTAACCCAGGACTAGCGGGAGGCCAAGAGACCCAGTACTTC. It specifies CASNPGLAGGQETQYF. The whole variable domain, remainder taken from reference TRBV19 and TRBJ2-5, is DGGITQSPKYLFRKEGQNVTLSCEQNLNHDAMYWYRQDPGQGLRLIYYSQIVNDFQKGDIAEGYSVSREKKESFPLTVTSAQKNPTAFYLCASNPGLAGGQETQYFGPGTRLLVL.

The V gene is TRBV9, the J gene TRBJ2-1; tentative D call: TRBD2 (6 bases). Trimming pared 3 bases from V and 2 bases from J, leaving 18 bases between. This CDR3 contains 17 residues. Germline V gene data show CDR1 as SGDLS and CDR2 as YYNGEE. The CDR3 reads CASSAPYGGWPYNEQFF. The DNA of the CDR3 is TGTGCCAGCAGCGCCCCTTACGGAGGGTGGCCCTACAATGAGCAGTTCTTC.

The chain is built from TRBV12-5 and TRBJ1-5; the D gene is possibly TRBD1 (5 bases). CDR3 length equals 15 residues. Germline V gives CDR1 LGHNT, CDR2 FRNRAP. Trimming removed 6 bases at V and 4 bases at J, with 16 bases between. The DNA of the CDR3 is TGTGCTAGTGGATCGGGCCTCAAGGGGAATCAGCCCCAGCATTTT. Encoded protein: CASGSGLKGNQPQHF.

Only one count was recorded for this clone. The chain links TRBV29-1 to TRBJ2-5; D is possibly TRBD1 or TRBD2 (5 bases each). Between the trimmed V and J ends, which lost 6 bases and 0 bases, there was a span of 14 bases. The CDR3 extends over 14 amino acids. Germline V CDR1 and CDR2: SQVTM, ANQGSEA. CDR3 coding DNA: TGCAGCGTCCCGGGACCTAAGTACCAAGAGACCCAGTACTTC. Amino acids: CSVPGPKYQETQYF.

V and J are TRBV4-1 and TRBJ2-1, with 7 bases matching TRBD2. The germline gives CDR1 MGHRA, CDR2 YSYEKL. The V gene end was trimmed by 1 base and the J gene end by 5 bases; junction bases not matched to a gene: 5. CDR3 length: 15 residues. CDR3 amino acids: CASSQVGGLNNEQFF. In nucleotides, the CDR3 is TGCGCCAGCAGCCAAGTGGGGGGACTAAACAATGAGCAGTTCTTC.

The chain employs TRBV14 and TRBJ1-1; tentative D call: TRBD1 (6 bases). Deletions cut 4 bases from V and 6 bases from J, with 6 bases between. The germline V gene encodes CDR1 SGHDN and CDR2 FVKESK. The CDR3 runs to 11 residues. This CDR3 reads CASSRTAEAFF. CDR3 in DNA: TGTGCCAGCAGCCGGACAGCTGAAGCTTTCTTT.

CDR3 nucleotides: TGTGCCAGCAGCGTCGGGAGGGCCAGGGGATTCGCGAACACCGGGGAGCTGTTTTTT. Protein: CASSVGRARGFANTGELFF. The chain uses TRBV9 and TRBJ2-2, with 8 bases that match TRBD2. Germline V lookup: CDR1 SGDLS, CDR2 YYNGEE. The CDR3 is made up of 19 amino acids. After removal of 2 bases from V and 0 bases from J, the junction contained 12 bases not matched to a gene.

The chain employs TRBV2 and TRBJ2-5; D is uncertain. Per germline, CDR1 SNHLY and CDR2 FYNNEI. V lost 4 bases and J lost 5, with 11 bases in between. The CDR3 sequence is 13 residues long. CDR3 sequence reads: CASSGQAQETQYF. Written as DNA, the CDR3 is TGTGCCAGCAGTGGTCAGGCTCAGGAGACCCAGTACTTC.

This sequence joins TRBV4-1 and TRBJ2-5, with D maybe TRBD2 (6 bases). Trimming removed 0 bases at V and 5 bases at J, with 25 bases between. In germline, CDR1 is MGHRA, CDR2 YSYEKL. The CDR3 sequence is 19 residues long. The CDR3 sequence: CASSQDLTRGGAKGETQYF. The CDR3 DNA sequence: TGCGCCAGCAGCCAAGATCTGACGCGGGGAGGTGCAAAGGGGGAGACCCAGTACTTC.

This clone was seen only once. The chain has TRBV11-2 and TRBJ2-4; 13 positions match TRBD2. This CDR3 is 17 amino acids long. After removal of 4 bases from V and 7 bases from J, the junction contained 10 bases not matched to a gene. The germline V gene has CDR1 SGHAT and CDR2 FQNNGV. CDR3 DNA: TGTGCCAGCAGCTCGATTCACGGACTAGCGGGGGAGAACATTCAGTACTTC. The encoded protein is CASSSIHGLAGENIQYF.